The text below deals with one T cell receptor beta chain. The record originates from a study of blood T cell repertoires in COVID-19. In the study overall: Material from acute and convalescent COVID-19 was sourced from the United States, Italy and Spain.

TCRdb's table, derived via immunoSEQ multiplex PCR, lists solely in-frame clones and lacks some. This sample has some 320,000 clones, with about 90% found just once. Germline CDR1 and CDR2: SEHNR and FQNEAQ (reference sequence). Trimming cost V 6 bases and J 0 bases; bases outside gene matches: 15. The CDR3 is 18 residues long. This receptor was identified in a young woman with COVID-19, enrolled during active disease. The sequencing input was peripheral blood. The chain couples TRBV7-9 to TRBJ1-1, with 8 bases matching TRBD1. The CDR3 loop is CASSLSKVADRVNTEAFF. DNA of the CDR3: TGTGCCAGCAGTTTATCGAAGGTGGCGGACAGGGTGAACACTGAAGCTTTCTTT.